The next 3 T cell receptor beta chains were all read from a single sample in a study of blood T cell repertoires in COVID-19. Here immunoSEQ multiplex PCR was the method, and the copy in TCRdb shows in-frame clones only, minus some. The sample consists of 380,000 or so clones, more than 75% of them appearing once. The sample was PBMCs or T cells enriched from blood (not recorded which). Receptors originate from a woman aged 25 to 39 with acute COVID-19.

The chain uses TRBV28 and TRBJ1-4, with 10 bases lining up with TRBD1. The germline CDR1 and CDR2 sequences are MDHEN and SYDVKM. The CDR3 runs to 15 residues. V lost 1 base and J lost 8; bases outside the gene matches: 4. The CDR3 DNA is TGTGCCAGCAGTTTATTCGACAGGGGGCGGGAAAAACTGTTTTTT. Translation gives CASSLFDRGREKLFF.

The chain links TRBV7-2 to TRBJ1-3; D gene unclear. The V gene's germline CDR1 is SGHTA and CDR2 FQGNSA. CDR3 length equals 16 residues. Trimming took off 0 bases at V and 0 bases at J, with 9 bases between the two ends. The chain's CDR3 is CASSLATVLSGNTIYF. For the CDR3, the DNA is TGTGCCAGCAGCTTAGCCACGGTCCTCTCTGGAAACACCATATATTTT.

The V gene is TRBV2, the J gene TRBJ2-5, with 12 bases fitting TRBD1. Germline lookup yields CDR1 SNHLY and CDR2 FYNNEI. The CDR3 loop spans 16 amino acids. The J segment lost 7 bases and the V segment lost 2 bases, leaving 8 bases of the junction unmatched. For the CDR3, the DNA is TGTGCCAGCAGTGAATCCCCGGGACAGGGGGCAGGGACCCAGTACTTC. Amino acid sequence: CASSESPGQGAGTQYF. The variable domain in full, completed from reference TRBV2 and TRBJ2-5, reads EPEVTQTPSHQVTQMGQEVILRCVPISNHLYFYWYRQILGQKVEFLVSFYNNEISEKSEIFDDQFSVERPDGSNFTLKIRSTKLEDSAMYFCASSESPGQGAGTQYFGPGTRLLVL.